These 3 T cell receptor beta chains originate from one sample sequenced in a study of T cells after yellow fever vaccination (dated by TCRdb to the late 2010s). Taken with the paper, the label for treatment or condition translates to: live attenuated yellow fever vaccine strain. The method behind the library was 5' RACE. The run used an Illumina HiSeq 2500. TCRdb reprocessing: public reads trimmed at Q25 with fastp, clones called with MiXCR, in-frame beta chains kept. Merged by CDR3 protein, the rows form single entries marked with the most common genes and DNA. The sample table shows about 160,000 distinct CDR3 sequences, and less than 9% are seen once. Clones ranked in the top ten supply approximately 2.5% of the sample. The sample consisted of CD4+ T cells sorted from PBMCs, taken 5 to 6 days after the first yellow fever vaccination. The receptor set was obtained from a young man who received the YFV17D yellow fever vaccine.

This clonotype was detected a few times. This chain joins TRBV28 and TRBJ1-6; D ambiguous. V lost 1 base and J lost 9, with 13 bases in between. The CDR3 contains 15 residues. The germline gives CDR1 MDHEN, CDR2 SYDVKM. The CDR3, as DNA: TGTGCCAGCAGTTTATTTAGTGCCGACGTTTCACCCCTCCACTTT. Protein: CASSLFSADVSPLHF.

This clonotype was seen a handful of times. V usage is TRBV2 and J usage is TRBJ1-2; the match to TRBD1 covers 7 bases. V was clipped by 6 bases and J by 2 bases; unmatched bases: 6. The CDR3 is made up of 14 amino acids. The germline V gene has CDR1 SNHLY and CDR2 FYNNEI. The CDR3 DNA reads TGTGCCAGCAGCTACGGACAGGACAACTATGGCTACACCTTC. Translating gives CASSYGQDNYGYTF.

In this sample, this clonotype turned up a few times. CDR3 region: CASSVVAGSYNEQFF. The CDR3 nucleotides read TGTGCCAGCAGCGTAGTGGCAGGGTCCTACAATGAGCAGTTCTTC. The chain employs TRBV9 and TRBJ2-1, with D possibly being TRBD1 (5 bases). Per germline, CDR1 SGDLS and CDR2 YYNGEE. The CDR3 is made up of 15 amino acids. The V and J ends lost 0 bases and 1 base respectively, with 8 bases between them.